The text below deals with one T cell receptor (beta chain). Method: immunoSEQ multiplex PCR; TCRdb's copy keeps in-frame clones and lacks some. The sample consists of 51,000 or so clones, under 90% of them appearing once. These data are taken from a study of blood T cell repertoires in COVID-19. Study as a whole: From the United States, Italy and Spain came samples of acute and convalescent COVID-19.

Germline V gives CDR1 SGHTA, CDR2 FQGNSA. V was pared by 2 bases and J by 4 bases, with 11 bases between. This CDR3 is built from 14 residues. The sequence was collected from an older man with active or convalescent COVID-19. This chain uses TRBV7-2 with TRBJ1-2, with D perhaps TRBD1 (6 bases). Sequencing was done on a sample of peripheral blood. The CDR3 DNA reads as TGTGCCAGCAGCTTAAATCAGGGGCCCTATGGCTACACCTTC. Translating gives CASSLNQGPYGYTF. Based on the CDR3 plus reference TRBV7-2 and TRBJ1-2, the full variable domain is GAGVSQSPSNKVTEKGKDVELRCDPISGHTALYWYRQSLGQGLEFLIYFQGNSAPDKSGLPSDRFSAERTGGSVSTLTIQRTQQEDSAVYLCASSLNQGPYGYTFGSGTRLTVV.